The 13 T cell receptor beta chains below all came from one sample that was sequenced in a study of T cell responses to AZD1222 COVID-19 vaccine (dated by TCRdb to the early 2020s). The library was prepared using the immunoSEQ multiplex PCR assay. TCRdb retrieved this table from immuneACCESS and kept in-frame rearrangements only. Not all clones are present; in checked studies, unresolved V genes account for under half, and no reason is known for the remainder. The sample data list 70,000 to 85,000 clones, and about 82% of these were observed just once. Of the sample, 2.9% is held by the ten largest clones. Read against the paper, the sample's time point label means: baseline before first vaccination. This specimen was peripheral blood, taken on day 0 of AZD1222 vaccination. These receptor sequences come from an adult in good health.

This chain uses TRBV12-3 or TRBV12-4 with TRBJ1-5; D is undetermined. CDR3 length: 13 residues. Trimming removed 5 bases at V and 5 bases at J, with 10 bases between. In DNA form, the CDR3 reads TGTGCCAGCAGTCCCACTATGTATCAGCCCCAGCATTTT. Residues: CASSPTMYQPQHF.

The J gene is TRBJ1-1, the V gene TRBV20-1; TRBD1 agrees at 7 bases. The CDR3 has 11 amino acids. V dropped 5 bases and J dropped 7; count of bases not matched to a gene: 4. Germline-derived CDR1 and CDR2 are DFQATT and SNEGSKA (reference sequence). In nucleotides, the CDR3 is TGCAGTGCTCAGGGGGGGGGTGAAGCTTTCTTT. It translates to CSAQGGGEAFF.

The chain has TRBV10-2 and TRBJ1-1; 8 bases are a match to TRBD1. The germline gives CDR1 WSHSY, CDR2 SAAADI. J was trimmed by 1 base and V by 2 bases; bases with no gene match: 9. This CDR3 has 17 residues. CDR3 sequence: CASSENRGSGANTEAFF. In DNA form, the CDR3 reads TGCGCCAGCAGTGAGAACAGGGGGTCCGGCGCGAACACTGAAGCTTTCTTT.

The CDR3 nucleotides are TGTGCCAGTAGATCATCAAAGCGGGGAGGCACAGATACGCAGTATTTT. Amino acid sequence: CASRSSKRGGTDTQYF. The V and J genes are TRBV19 and TRBJ2-3; 7 nucleotides align to TRBD2. With V trimmed by 6 bases and J by 1 base, 10 bases remained unmatched. CDR3 size: 16 residues. Germline values: CDR1 LNHDA, CDR2 SQIVND (reference sequence).

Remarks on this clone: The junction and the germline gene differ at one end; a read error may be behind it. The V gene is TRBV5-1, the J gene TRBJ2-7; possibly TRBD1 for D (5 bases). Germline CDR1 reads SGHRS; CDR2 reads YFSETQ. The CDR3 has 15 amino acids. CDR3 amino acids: CASRLAPGSTYEQYF. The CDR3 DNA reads TGCGCCAGCAGGTTGGCGCCAGGGTCCACCTACGAGCAGTACTTC.

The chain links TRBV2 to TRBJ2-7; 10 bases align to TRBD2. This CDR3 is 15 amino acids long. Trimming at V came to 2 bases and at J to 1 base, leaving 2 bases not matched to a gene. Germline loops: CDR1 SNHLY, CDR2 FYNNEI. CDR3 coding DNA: TGTGCCAGCAGTGAACAACTAGCGGGGTCCTACGAGCAGTACTTC. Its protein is CASSEQLAGSYEQYF.

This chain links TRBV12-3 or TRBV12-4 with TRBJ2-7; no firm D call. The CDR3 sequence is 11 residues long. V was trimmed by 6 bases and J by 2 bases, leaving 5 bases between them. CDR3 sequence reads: CASSKTYEQYF. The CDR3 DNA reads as TGTGCCAGCAGCAAGACCTACGAGCAGTACTTC.

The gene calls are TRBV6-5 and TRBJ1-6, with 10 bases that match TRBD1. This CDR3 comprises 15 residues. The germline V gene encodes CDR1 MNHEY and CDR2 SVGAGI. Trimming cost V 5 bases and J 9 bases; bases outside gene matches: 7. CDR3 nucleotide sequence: TGTGCCAGCAGTACCTCCGGGACAGGGGTTTCACCCCTCCACTTT. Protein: CASSTSGTGVSPLHF.

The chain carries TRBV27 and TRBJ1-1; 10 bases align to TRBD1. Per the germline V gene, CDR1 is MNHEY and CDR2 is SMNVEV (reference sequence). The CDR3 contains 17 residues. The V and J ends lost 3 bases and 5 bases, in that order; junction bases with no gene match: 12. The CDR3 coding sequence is TGTGCCAGCAGTTTGGGGGCCGACAGGGGGCGGGGGACTGAAGCTTTCTTT. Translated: CASSLGADRGRGTEAFF.

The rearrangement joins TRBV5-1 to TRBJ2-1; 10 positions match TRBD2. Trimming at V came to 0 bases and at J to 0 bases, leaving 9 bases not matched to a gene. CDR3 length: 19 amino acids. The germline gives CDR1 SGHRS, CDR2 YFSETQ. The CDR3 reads CASSLEPSGSPSSYNEQFF. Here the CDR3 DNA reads TGCGCCAGCAGCTTGGAGCCTAGCGGGAGTCCGAGCTCCTACAATGAGCAGTTCTTC. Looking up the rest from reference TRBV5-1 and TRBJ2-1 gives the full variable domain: KAGVTQTPRYLIKTRGQQVTLSCSPISGHRSVSWYQQTPGQGLQFLFEYFSETQRNKGNFPGRFSGRQFSNSRSEMNVSTLELGDSALYLCASSLEPSGSPSSYNEQFFGPGTRLTVL.

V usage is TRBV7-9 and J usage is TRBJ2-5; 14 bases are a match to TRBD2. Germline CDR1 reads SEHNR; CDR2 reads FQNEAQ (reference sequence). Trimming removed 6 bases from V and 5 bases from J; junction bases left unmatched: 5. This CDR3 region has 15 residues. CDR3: CASRGTSGSGETQYF. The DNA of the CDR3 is TGTGCCAGCAGGGGGACTAGCGGGAGCGGCGAGACCCAGTACTTC.

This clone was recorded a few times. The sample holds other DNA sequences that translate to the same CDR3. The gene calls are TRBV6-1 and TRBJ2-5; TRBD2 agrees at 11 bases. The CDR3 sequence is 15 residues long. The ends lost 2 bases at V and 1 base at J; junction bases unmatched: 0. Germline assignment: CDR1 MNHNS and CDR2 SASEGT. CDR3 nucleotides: TGTGCCAGCAGTGAACTAGCGGGGGGCCAAGAGACCCAGTACTTC. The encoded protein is CASSELAGGQETQYF.

The CDR3 sequence: CASSAEAARNEQFF. The CDR3 bases are TGTGCCAGTAGTGCAGAGGCAGCTAGGAATGAGCAGTTCTTC. The chain recombines TRBV19 with TRBJ2-1; the D is unclear. The germline V gene encodes CDR1 LNHDA and CDR2 SQIVND (reference sequence). The V end was cut by 5 bases, the J end by 7 bases, with 15 bases between. The CDR3 is 14 amino acids.